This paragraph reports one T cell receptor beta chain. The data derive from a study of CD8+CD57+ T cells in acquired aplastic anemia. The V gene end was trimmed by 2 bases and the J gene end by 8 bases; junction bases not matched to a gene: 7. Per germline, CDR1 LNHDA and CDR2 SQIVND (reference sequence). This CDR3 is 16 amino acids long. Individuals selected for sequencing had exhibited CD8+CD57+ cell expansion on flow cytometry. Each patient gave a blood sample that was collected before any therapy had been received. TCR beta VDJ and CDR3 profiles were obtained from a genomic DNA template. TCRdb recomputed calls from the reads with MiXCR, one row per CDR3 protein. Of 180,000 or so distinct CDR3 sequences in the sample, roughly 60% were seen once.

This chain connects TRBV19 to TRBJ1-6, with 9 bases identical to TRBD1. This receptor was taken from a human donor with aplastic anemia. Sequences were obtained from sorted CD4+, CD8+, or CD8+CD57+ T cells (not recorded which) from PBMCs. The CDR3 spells CASSISGQGMDSPLHF. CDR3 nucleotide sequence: TGTGCCAGTAGTATATCTGGACAGGGGATGGATTCACCCCTCCACTTT. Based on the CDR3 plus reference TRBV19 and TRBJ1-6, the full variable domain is DGGITQSPKYLFRKEGQNVTLSCEQNLNHDAMYWYRQDPGQGLRLIYYSQIVNDFQKGDIAEGYSVSREKKESFPLTVTSAQKNPTAFYLCASSISGQGMDSPLHFGNGTRLTVT.